What follows is one TCR beta chain and its context. This entry comes from a study of CD4 T cells in relation to SARS-CoV-2 and coronaviruses. Study background: The restricting HLA molecule for shared crossreactive spike epitopes was mapped.

This CDR3 is built from 18 residues. Germline V gene lookup returns CDR1 MNHEY and CDR2 SMNVEV (reference sequence). V was clipped by 3 bases and J by 1 base; unmatched bases: 10. The repertoire was sequenced with immunoSEQ multiplex PCR; TCRdb's copy has only in-frame clones and lacks some. The sample lists about 54,000 clones, 92% occurring once. V is TRBV27 and J is TRBJ2-3; 10 positions agree with TRBD2. The TCR was taken from an adult with COVID-19. Sequences were obtained from naive CD4+ T cells from PBMCs. The subset was: naive CD4+ T cells isolated by negative enrichment. The CDR3 DNA reads TGTGCCAGCAGTTTTGCTAGCGGGAGCCTCCCTGGCACAGATACGCAGTATTTT. Amino acid sequence: CASSFASGSLPGTDTQYF.